The clone carrying this T cell receptor (beta chain) appeared many times. Its cognate antigen is unknown. Clinicians made diagnoses from clinical symptoms, serum thyroxine, TRAb, thyroid ultrasound and orbital computed tomography. The data were taken from a study of Graves' ophthalmopathy and Graves' hyperthyroidism. The CDR3 spans 14 residues. Germline V CDR1 and CDR2: LNHNV, YYDKDF (reference sequence). V was pared by 5 bases and J by 3 bases, with 3 bases of the junction left unmatched. RNA transcripts served as template for amplifying TCR beta CDR3 sequences. HTBI primers were employed in first-round RT-PCR, then a second-round multiplex PCR followed. From the multiplex PCR reads, TCRdb called clonotypes with MiXCR, one entry per CDR3 protein. The repertoire has about 340,000 distinct CDR3 sequences, under 20% of them found once; the top ten carry around an eighth. Notes on the study in general: In blood, most expanded thyroid clonotypes above 0.001 frequency were also detected. Discrimination between ophthalmopathy and stable hyperthyroidism by a 13-signature model showed about 85% sensitivity and about 81% specificity.

The genes are TRBV15 and TRBJ2-7, with TRBD1 matching 11 bases. This sequence originates from an adult man with Graves' ophthalmopathy. Sequenced input: peripheral blood. CDR3 coding DNA: TGTGCCACCAGCTGGGACAGGGGGAACTACGAGCAGTACTTC. It codes for CATSWDRGNYEQYF.